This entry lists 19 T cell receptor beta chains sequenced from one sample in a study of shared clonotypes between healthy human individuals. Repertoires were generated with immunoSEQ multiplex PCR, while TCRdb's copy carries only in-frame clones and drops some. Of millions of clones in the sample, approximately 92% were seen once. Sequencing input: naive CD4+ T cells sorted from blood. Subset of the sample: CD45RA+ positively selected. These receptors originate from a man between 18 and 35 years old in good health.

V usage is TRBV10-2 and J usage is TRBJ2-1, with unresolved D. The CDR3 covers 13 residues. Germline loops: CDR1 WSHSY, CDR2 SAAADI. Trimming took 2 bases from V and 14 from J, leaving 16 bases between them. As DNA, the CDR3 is TGCGCCAGCAGTGAGAGTTTGGGCCTTGGCAAGTTCTTC. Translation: CASSESLGLGKFF.

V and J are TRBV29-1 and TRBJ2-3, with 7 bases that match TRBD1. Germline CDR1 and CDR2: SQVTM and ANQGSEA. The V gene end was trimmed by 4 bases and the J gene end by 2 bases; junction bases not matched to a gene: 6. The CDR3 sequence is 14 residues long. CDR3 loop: CSVAAGGFTDTQYF. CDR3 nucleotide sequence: TGCAGCGTTGCGGCAGGGGGTTTCACAGATACGCAGTATTTT.

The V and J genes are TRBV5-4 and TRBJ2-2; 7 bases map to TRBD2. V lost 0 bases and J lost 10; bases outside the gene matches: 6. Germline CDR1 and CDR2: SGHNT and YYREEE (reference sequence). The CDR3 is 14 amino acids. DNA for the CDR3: TGTGCCAGCAGCTTGGGACTAGCCGGGTCGGAGCTGTTTTTT. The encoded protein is CASSLGLAGSELFF.

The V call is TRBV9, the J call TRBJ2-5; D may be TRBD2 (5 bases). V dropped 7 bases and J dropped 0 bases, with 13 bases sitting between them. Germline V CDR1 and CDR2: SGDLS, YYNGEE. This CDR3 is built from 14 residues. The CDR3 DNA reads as TGTGCCAGCGGTAGGCGGGCGTACCAAGAGACCCAGTACTTC. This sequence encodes CASGRRAYQETQYF.

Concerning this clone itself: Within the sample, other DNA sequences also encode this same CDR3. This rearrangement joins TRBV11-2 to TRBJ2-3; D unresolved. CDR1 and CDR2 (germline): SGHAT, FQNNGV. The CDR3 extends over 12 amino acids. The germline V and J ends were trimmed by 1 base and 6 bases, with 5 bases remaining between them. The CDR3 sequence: CASSLGVDTQYF. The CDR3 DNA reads TGTGCCAGCAGCTTAGGCGTGGATACGCAGTATTTT.

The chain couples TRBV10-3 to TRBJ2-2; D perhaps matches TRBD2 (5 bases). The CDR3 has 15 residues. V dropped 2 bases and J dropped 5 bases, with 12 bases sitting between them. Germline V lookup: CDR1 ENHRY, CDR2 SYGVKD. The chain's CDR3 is CAISEDYQGTGELFF. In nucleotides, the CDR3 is TGTGCCATCAGTGAGGACTACCAAGGGACCGGGGAGCTGTTTTTT.

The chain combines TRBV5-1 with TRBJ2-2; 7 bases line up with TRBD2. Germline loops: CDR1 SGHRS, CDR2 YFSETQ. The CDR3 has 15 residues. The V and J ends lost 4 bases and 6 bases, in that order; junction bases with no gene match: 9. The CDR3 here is CASSRRGGDAGELFF. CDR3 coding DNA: TGCGCCAGCAGCCGTCGGGGAGGGGACGCCGGGGAGCTGTTTTTT.

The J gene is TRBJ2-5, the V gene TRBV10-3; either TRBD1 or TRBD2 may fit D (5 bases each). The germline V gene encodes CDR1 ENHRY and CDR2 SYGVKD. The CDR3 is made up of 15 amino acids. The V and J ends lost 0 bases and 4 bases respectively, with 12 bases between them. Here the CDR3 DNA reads TGTGCCATCAGTGAGTCCCCGGGGCTCATAGAGACCCAGTACTTC. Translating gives CAISESPGLIETQYF.

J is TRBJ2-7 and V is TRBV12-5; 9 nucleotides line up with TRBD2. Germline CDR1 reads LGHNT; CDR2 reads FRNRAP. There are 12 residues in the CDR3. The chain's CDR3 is CAPGTSFYEQYF. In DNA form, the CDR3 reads TGTGCGCCCGGGACTAGCTTCTACGAGCAGTACTTC. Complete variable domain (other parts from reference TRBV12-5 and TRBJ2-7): DARVTQTPRHKVTEMGQEVTMRCQPILGHNTVFWYRQTMMQGLELLAYFRNRAPLDDSGMPKDRFSAEMPDATLATLKIQPSEPRDSAVYFCAPGTSFYEQYFGPGTRLTVT.

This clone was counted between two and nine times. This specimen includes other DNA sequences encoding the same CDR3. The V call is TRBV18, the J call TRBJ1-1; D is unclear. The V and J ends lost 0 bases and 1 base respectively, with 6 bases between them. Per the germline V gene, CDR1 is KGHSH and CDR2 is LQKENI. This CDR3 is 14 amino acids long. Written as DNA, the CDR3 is TGTGCCAGCTCACCACCGGCCAGGAACACTGAAGCTTTCTTT. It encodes CASSPPARNTEAFF. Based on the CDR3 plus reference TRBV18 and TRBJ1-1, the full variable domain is NAGVMQNPRHLVRRRGQEARLRCSPMKGHSHVYWYRQLPEEGLKFMVYLQKENIIDESGMPKERFSAEFPKEGPSILRIQQVVRGDSAAYFCASSPPARNTEAFFGQGTRLTVV.

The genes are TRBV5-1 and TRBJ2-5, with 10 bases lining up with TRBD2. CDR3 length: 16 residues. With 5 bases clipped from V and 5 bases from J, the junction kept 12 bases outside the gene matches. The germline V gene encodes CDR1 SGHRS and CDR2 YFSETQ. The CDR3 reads CASSRGSSGSRETQYF. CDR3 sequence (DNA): TGCGCCAGCAGTCGGGGGTCTAGCGGGAGTCGGGAGACCCAGTACTTC.

DNA of the CDR3: TGTGCCAGCAGTAACCCGGACAGGGGCGAAAACATTCAGTACTTC. Translation gives CASSNPDRGENIQYF. The genes are TRBV7-9 and TRBJ2-4, with 9 bases aligning to TRBD1. Germline CDR1 and CDR2: SEHNR and FQNEAQ (reference sequence). After removal of 6 bases from V and 5 bases from J, the junction contained 8 bases not matched to a gene. CDR3 length equals 15 residues. Using reference TRBV7-9 and TRBJ2-4 for the parts outside the CDR3, the full variable domain is DTGVSQNPRHKITKRGQNVTFRCDPISEHNRLYWYRQTLGQGPEFLTYFQNEAQLEKSRLLSDRFSAERPKGSFSTLEIQRTEQGDSAMYLCASSNPDRGENIQYFGAGTRLSVL.

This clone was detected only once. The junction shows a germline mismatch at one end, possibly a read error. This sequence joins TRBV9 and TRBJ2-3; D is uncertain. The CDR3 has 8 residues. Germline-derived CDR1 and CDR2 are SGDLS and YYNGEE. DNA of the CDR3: TGTGCCAGCAGCCTCCCGAATTTT. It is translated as CASSLPNF.

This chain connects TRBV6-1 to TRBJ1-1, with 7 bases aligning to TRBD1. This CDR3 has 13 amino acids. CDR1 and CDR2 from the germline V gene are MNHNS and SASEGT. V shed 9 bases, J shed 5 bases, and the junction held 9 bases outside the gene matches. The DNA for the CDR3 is TGTGCCAGTCACAGAGAACAGGGGACTGAAGCTTTCTTT. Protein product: CASHREQGTEAFF.

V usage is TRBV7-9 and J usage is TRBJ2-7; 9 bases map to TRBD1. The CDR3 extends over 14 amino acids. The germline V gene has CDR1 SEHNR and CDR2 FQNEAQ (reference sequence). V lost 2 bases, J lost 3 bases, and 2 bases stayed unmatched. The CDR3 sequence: CASSLTGGGYEQYF. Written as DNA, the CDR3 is TGTGCCAGCAGCTTAACAGGGGGCGGCTACGAGCAGTACTTC.

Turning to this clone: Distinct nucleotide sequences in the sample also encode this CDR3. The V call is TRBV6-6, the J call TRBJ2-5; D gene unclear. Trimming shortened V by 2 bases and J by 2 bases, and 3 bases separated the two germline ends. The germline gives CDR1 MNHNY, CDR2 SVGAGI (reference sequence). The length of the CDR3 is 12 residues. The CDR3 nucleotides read TGTGCCAGCAGTTACGGACAAGAGACCCAGTACTTC. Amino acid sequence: CASSYGQETQYF.

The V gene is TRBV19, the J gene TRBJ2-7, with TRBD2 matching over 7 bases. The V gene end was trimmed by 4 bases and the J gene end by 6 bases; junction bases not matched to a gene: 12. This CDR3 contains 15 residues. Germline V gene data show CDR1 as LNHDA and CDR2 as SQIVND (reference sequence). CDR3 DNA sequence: TGTGCCAGTAGTACATCTAGCGGAGGGCCCATCGAGCAGTACTTC. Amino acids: CASSTSSGGPIEQYF.

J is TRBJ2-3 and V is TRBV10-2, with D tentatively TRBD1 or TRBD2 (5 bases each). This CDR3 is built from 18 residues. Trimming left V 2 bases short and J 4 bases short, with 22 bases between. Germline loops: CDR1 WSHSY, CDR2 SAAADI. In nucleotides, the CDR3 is TGCGCCAGCAGTGAGGGGGGATTTTACGGCCGTAGGTCAGATACGCAGTATTTT. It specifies CASSEGGFYGRRSDTQYF.

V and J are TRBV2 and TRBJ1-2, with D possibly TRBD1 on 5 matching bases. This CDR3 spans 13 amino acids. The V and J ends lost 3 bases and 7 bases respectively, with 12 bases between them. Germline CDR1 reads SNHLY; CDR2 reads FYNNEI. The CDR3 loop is CASSDEGWGGYTF. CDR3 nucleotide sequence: TGTGCCAGCAGTGACGAGGGGTGGGGTGGCTACACCTTC.